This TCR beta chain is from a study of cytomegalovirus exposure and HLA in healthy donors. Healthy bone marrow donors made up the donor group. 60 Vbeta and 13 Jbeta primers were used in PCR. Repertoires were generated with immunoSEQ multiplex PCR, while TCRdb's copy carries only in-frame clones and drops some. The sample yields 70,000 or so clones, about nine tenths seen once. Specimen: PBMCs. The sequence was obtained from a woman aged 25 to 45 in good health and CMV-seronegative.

The CDR3 loop is CASSFGQDYEQYF. CDR3 nucleotide sequence: TGTGCCAGCAGTTTTGGGCAGGACTACGAGCAGTACTTC. The chain has TRBV28 and TRBJ2-7; D is uncertain. Germline values: CDR1 MDHEN, CDR2 SYDVKM. The V end lost 3 bases, the J end lost 3 bases, and 9 bases lay between the germline ends. This CDR3 comprises 13 residues.